These 13 T cell receptor beta chains came from one sample sequenced in a study of OX40 agonist ivuxolimab in advanced cancers. Measured with immunoSEQ multiplex PCR; TCRdb has only the in-frame clones, and not every one. The table includes 70,000 to 90,000 clones, about 86% detected once. The source was CD4+ or CD8+ T cells sorted from blood, collected in a trial of the OX40 agonist ivuxolimab. These receptors all stem from an adult with an advanced solid tumor such as melanoma, head and neck, liver or kidney cancer.

This clone was seen only once. The chain uses TRBV14 and TRBJ2-1; no reliable D call. This CDR3 is 16 amino acids long. V was shortened by 0 bases and J by 4 bases, with 13 bases between the two germline ends. Germline CDR1 is SGHDN and CDR2 is FVKESK. The CDR3 sequence is CASSQDPLDLYNEQFF. DNA for the CDR3: TGTGCCAGCAGCCAAGATCCCCTCGATCTATACAATGAGCAGTTCTTC.

CDR3 DNA: TGCGCCAGCAGCTTGGTTTCTCAGGGAACACCCCTCCACTTT. This gives the protein CASSLVSQGTPLHF. The J gene is TRBJ1-6, the V gene TRBV5-1, with D tentatively TRBD1 (5 bases). The CDR3 consists of 14 residues. Germline V gene sequence: CDR1 SGHRS, CDR2 YFSETQ. V lost 0 bases, J lost 11 bases, and 12 bases lay in between.

In its sample, this clone was seen a few times. The chain combines TRBV2 with TRBJ1-6, with 9 positions matching TRBD1. CDR1 is SNHLY and CDR2 is FYNNEI in the germline V gene. V shed 8 bases and J 8 bases; nucleotides not matched to a gene: 4. This CDR3 is 13 amino acids long. As DNA, the CDR3 is TGTGCCAGCTCGGGACAGGGCGATTCACCCCTCCACTTT. This translates into CASSGQGDSPLHF. The complete variable domain, with remaining parts taken from reference TRBV2 and TRBJ1-6, reads EPEVTQTPSHQVTQMGQEVILRCVPISNHLYFYWYRQILGQKVEFLVSFYNNEISEKSEIFDDQFSVERPDGSNFTLKIRSTKLEDSAMYFCASSGQGDSPLHFGNGTRLTVT.

This chain connects TRBV5-4 to TRBJ2-1; a possible D gene is TRBD2 (6 bases). The V gene lost 4 bases and the J gene lost 3 bases, with 17 bases spanning the gap. This CDR3 comprises 16 residues. Per germline, CDR1 SGHNT and CDR2 YYREEE (reference sequence). The CDR3 bases are TGTGCCAGCAGCCCCAATTCCGTGCGGGGCTACAATGAGCAGTTCTTC. Its translation: CASSPNSVRGYNEQFF.

The rearrangement links TRBV11-2 to TRBJ2-6, with D possibly TRBD2 on 6 matching bases. The CDR3 covers 18 residues. CDR1 is SGHAT, CDR2 FQNNGV, per germline. V lost 5 bases and J 1 base, leaving 18 bases between the germline ends. CDR3 sequence (DNA): TGTGCCAGCAGCGCCTTCGGGGGTTGGCGGTCTGGGGCCAACGTCCTGACTTTC. It codes for CASSAFGGWRSGANVLTF.

The chain is built from TRBV15 and TRBJ1-1; no reliable D call. CDR3 length equals 14 residues. Looked up from germline, CDR1 is LNHNV and CDR2 is YYDKDF (reference sequence). With 0 bases removed from V and 3 bases from J, the gap between germline ends came to 8 bases. The CDR3 spells CATSRDVTYTEAFF. CDR3 DNA: TGTGCCACCAGCAGAGATGTAACCTACACTGAAGCTTTCTTT.

The chain carries TRBV10-2 and TRBJ2-3; no clear D gene. CDR1 WSHSY and CDR2 SAAADI come from the germline V gene. Trimming left V 9 bases short and J 2 bases short, with 15 bases between. The CDR3 is made up of 14 amino acids. The CDR3 reads CASSVYITTDTQYF. CDR3 coding DNA: TGCGCCAGTTCGGTTTATATCACCACAGATACGCAGTATTTT.

The chain has TRBV9 and TRBJ1-4; D may be TRBD1 (5 bases). The CDR3 loop spans 15 amino acids. CDR1 is SGDLS and CDR2 is YYNGEE in the germline V gene. Trimming took off 2 bases at V and 1 base at J, with 9 bases between the two ends. The CDR3 loop is CASSVGQGTNEKLFF. The CDR3 coding sequence is TGTGCCAGCAGCGTTGGGCAGGGAACTAATGAAAAACTGTTTTTT.

V and J are TRBV5-1 and TRBJ1-3; D possibly corresponds to TRBD1 (5 bases). V lost 4 bases and J lost 2, with 10 bases in between. The germline V gene has CDR1 SGHRS and CDR2 YFSETQ. This CDR3 is 14 amino acids long. CDR3 loop: CASSPGVPGNTIYF. CDR3 coding DNA: TGCGCCAGCAGCCCGGGGGTTCCTGGAAACACCATATATTTT.

The CDR3 sequence: CSVSIGTGVSSGNTIYF. For the CDR3, the DNA is TGCAGCGTTTCTATTGGGACAGGGGTTAGCTCTGGAAACACCATATATTTT. The chain carries TRBV29-1 and TRBJ1-3; the match to TRBD1 covers 10 bases. This CDR3 has 17 residues. Trimming took 5 bases from V and 0 from J; bases not matched to a gene: 10. CDR1 is SQVTM, CDR2 ANQGSEA, per germline.

The rearrangement uses TRBV4-2 and TRBJ2-3; 8 bases map to TRBD2. V dropped 1 base and J dropped 4; count of bases not matched to a gene: 4. The V gene's germline CDR1 is LGHNA and CDR2 YNFKEQ. There are 15 residues in the CDR3. The CDR3 here is CASSQALAGADTQYF. The CDR3 DNA sequence: TGTGCCAGCAGCCAAGCCCTAGCGGGCGCAGATACGCAGTATTTT.

The chain is built from TRBV5-1 and TRBJ2-7; a possible D gene is TRBD1 (6 bases). V was trimmed by 2 bases and J by 0 bases, leaving 12 bases between them. The CDR3 sequence is 15 residues long. Germline-derived CDR1 and CDR2 are SGHRS and YFSETQ. As DNA, the CDR3 is TGCGCCAGCAGCTTCTTAGGGGGTTACTCCTACGAGCAGTACTTC. This sequence encodes CASSFLGGYSYEQYF.

The chain uses TRBV5-1 and TRBJ2-5; D uncertain. V gave up 0 bases and J gave up 1 base, with 7 bases separating them. Germline-derived CDR1 and CDR2 are SGHRS and YFSETQ. This CDR3 comprises 14 residues. CDR3 loop: CASSLAAAQETQYF. In DNA, the CDR3 is TGCGCCAGCAGCTTGGCCGCGGCCCAAGAGACCCAGTACTTC.